The TCR beta chain under discussion was sequenced for a study of OX40 agonist ivuxolimab in advanced cancers. At the level of the study: In three patients, partial responses were observed, one with hepatocellular carcinoma and two with cutaneous melanoma.

The cohort excluded patients with autoimmune disease history or systemic immunosuppression. A word on this clone: Its antigen is still unknown.

Study-wide points: In general, CD8+ T cells held more expanded clones than CD4+ did, on average.

Only in-frame clones appear in the TCRdb table, and some are missing; sequencing was by immunoSEQ multiplex PCR. The table has tens of thousands of clones, 75% to 90% seen once. The CDR3 is 15 residues long. Germline CDR1 MDHEN, CDR2 SYDVKM. The ends lost 5 bases at V and 3 bases at J; junction bases unmatched: 7. The chain recombines TRBV28 with TRBJ1-5; 7 nucleotides line up with TRBD1. The clonotype was recovered from an adult with an advanced solid tumor such as melanoma, head and neck, liver or kidney cancer. Sequenced material: CD4+ or CD8+ T cells sorted from blood, taken in a trial of the OX40 agonist ivuxolimab. The DNA of the CDR3 is TGTGCCAGCAGTCCGACAGGGTTAGACAATCAGCCCCAGCATTTT. This codes for CASSPTGLDNQPQHF.